This T cell receptor beta chain was obtained from a study of blood T cells in healthy people across ages. CDR1 and CDR2 from the germline V gene are MNHEY and SVGAGI. The CDR3 covers 15 residues. V lost 2 bases to trimming and J lost 0 bases, with 7 bases between them. Together with a sample-barcoded 5' primer, a J-beta primer mix was included in a second PCR lasting about 7 to 11 cycles. With 12 random nucleotides, a template-switch adaptor tagged each individual cDNA molecule. One entry per CDR3 protein results from TCRdb running MiXCR on the 5' RACE reads. Found here are 650,000 to 800,000 distinct CDR3 sequences, roughly half of them singletons; the top ten hold approximately 12%.

Material: blood. The source of this sequence is a woman aged 80 or older in good health. The chain joins TRBV6-5 to TRBJ1-4; D unresolved. CDR3 DNA sequence: TGTGCCAGCAGTTACACCGGACCAACTAATGAAAAACTGTTTTTT. Translation: CASSYTGPTNEKLFF.